The 9 T cell receptor beta chains below all came from one sample that was sequenced in a study of cytomegalovirus exposure and HLA in healthy donors. PCR used 60 Vbeta primers and 13 Jbeta primers. Clones were read by immunoSEQ multiplex PCR, and TCRdb kept only the in-frame ones, dropping some. This sample's table has over 120,000 clones. The sample was PBMCs. The receptors shown here come from a male donor in good health and CMV-seronegative.

The chain uses TRBV6-1 and TRBJ1-3; D is possibly TRBD1 (5 bases). The germline V gene encodes CDR1 MNHNS and CDR2 SASEGT. The CDR3 runs 15 residues. The CDR3 DNA sequence: TGTGCGTCAGGGATAGAGAGCTTCTCTGGAAACACCATATATTTT. This sequence encodes CASGIESFSGNTIYF.

The V gene is TRBV7-9, the J gene TRBJ2-6; 8 bases align to TRBD1. This CDR3 contains 15 residues. Trimming removed 2 bases from V and 7 bases from J; junction bases left unmatched: 4. CDR1 and CDR2 from the germline V gene are SEHNR and FQNEAQ (reference sequence). CDR3 coding DNA: TGTGCCAGCAGCTTACCAGGGGGCAGAGCCAACGTCCTGACTTTC. Translating it yields CASSLPGGRANVLTF.

This chain links TRBV11-2 with TRBJ1-6; 9 bases match TRBD1. The CDR3 runs to 14 residues. After removal of 5 bases from V and 10 bases from J, the junction contained 6 bases not matched to a gene. Per the germline V gene, CDR1 is SGHAT and CDR2 is FQNNGV. CDR3 bases: TGTGCCAGCAGCCCCGGGACAGGGAAGTCACCCCTCCACTTT. It yields the protein CASSPGTGKSPLHF.

This rearrangement joins TRBV2 to TRBJ2-5; D possibly corresponds to TRBD1 (6 bases). The J call may be mistaken, given a closer DNA end match to TRBJ2-7. Germline V gives CDR1 SNHLY, CDR2 FYNNEI. The CDR3 has 13 amino acids. The CDR3 loop is CAHDRDKQDEQYF. DNA for the CDR3: TGTGCCCACGACCGGGACAAACAGGACGAGCAGTACTTC.

This rearrangement joins TRBV7-9 to TRBJ2-1, with 14 bases fitting TRBD2. Germline values: CDR1 SEHNR, CDR2 FQNEAQ (reference sequence). V lost 5 bases and J lost 8; bases outside the gene matches: 8. CDR3 length: 16 amino acids. The CDR3 DNA sequence: TGTGCCAGCAGCACCGGGACTAGCGGGAGAAGTTATGAGCAGTTCTTC. Protein: CASSTGTSGRSYEQFF.

In DNA, the CDR3 is TGCGCCAGCAGCGAACAGGGGGCGGTCTACAATGAGCAGTTCTTC. Protein: CASSEQGAVYNEQFF. This rearrangement joins TRBV5-1 to TRBJ2-1, with 9 nucleotides matching TRBD1. With 4 bases clipped from V and 3 bases from J, the junction kept 5 bases outside the gene matches. The CDR3 loop spans 15 amino acids. Germline-derived CDR1 and CDR2 are SGHRS and YFSETQ. Full variable domain (remainder filled in from reference TRBV5-1 and TRBJ2-1): KAGVTQTPRYLIKTRGQQVTLSCSPISGHRSVSWYQQTPGQGLQFLFEYFSETQRNKGNFPGRFSGRQFSNSRSEMNVSTLELGDSALYLCASSEQGAVYNEQFFGPGTRLTVL.

The rearrangement uses TRBV5-5 and TRBJ2-7; 9 nucleotides line up with TRBD1. The CDR3 loop spans 13 amino acids. Germline loops: CDR1 SGHKS, CDR2 YYEKEE (reference sequence). Losses at the gene ends were 3 bases for V and 6 bases for J; bases not matched to a gene: 4. The CDR3 DNA is TGTGCCAGCAGCTGGGACAGGGTGGGCGAGCAGTACTTC. This codes for CASSWDRVGEQYF.

The chain combines TRBV18 with TRBJ2-1; D not certain. Trimming removed 1 base from V and 3 bases from J, with 7 bases in between. CDR3 size: 14 residues. Per germline, CDR1 KGHSH and CDR2 LQKENI. In DNA, the CDR3 is TGTGCCAGCTCACCACGAGTTTTCTACAATGAGCAGTTCTTC. It is translated as CASSPRVFYNEQFF.

V gene TRBV2 combines with J gene TRBJ2-1; 9 bases map to TRBD2. CDR1 and CDR2 (germline): SNHLY, FYNNEI. J was trimmed by 11 bases and V by 2 bases; bases with no gene match: 10. The CDR3 has 15 residues. The CDR3 nucleotides are TGTGCCAGCAGTGAAATGACTAGCGGCCTTTTGAAGCAGTTCTTC. Translating it yields CASSEMTSGLLKQFF.